This record looks at one TCR beta chain sequence and its context. This receptor's antigen is unknown. Base qualities are not provided; no much larger clone lies one nucleotide away. From the cysteine up to the phenylalanine, the CDR3 has a length of 14 residues. Only CDR3 DNA is held: 42 bases, read in frame from base 1. The CDR1 and CDR2 encoded by the germline V gene are MNHEY and SVGAGI. Between the V and J ends, shortened by 5 bases and 5 bases respectively, the junction contains 15 bases. The sample belongs to a study of shared clonotypes between healthy human individuals (dated by TCRdb to the early 2020s). For context, the study as a whole: A few men and a couple of women, aged 18 to 49 years, made up the cohort. For each donor, CD4 naive and CD4 memory were each run on three plates, CD8 naive on two plates, and CD8 memory on one plate. Blood TCR repertoires of five healthy adults were deeply sequenced to estimate repertoire size and the extent of clonotype sharing between individuals. Different laboratories and diverse techniques were used to prepare libraries and sequence TCR repertoires, to increase sequencing depth and limit assay-specific biases. Per donor, leukapheresis produced somewhere between about 0.8 and 9.5 billion PBMCs.

Using the deep immunoSEQ assay, multiplex PCR amplified TCR CDR3 regions from genomic DNA. Genomic DNA extracted from each cell subset was distributed evenly over all wells of several immunoSEQ 96-well plates, and each plate served as one replicate. For sorted subsets, about 200 ng genomic DNA, equal to 30,000 to 35,000 T cell genomes, was loaded into each replicate PCR. Purified libraries were quantified with a Qubit 3.0 fluorometer, sized on a Bioanalyzer 2100, and re-quantified with the KAPA Library Quantification kit. Every immunoSEQ 96-well plate was sequenced on a dedicated single-read 150-cycle Illumina NextSeq 550 flow cell. The study's processing was this. Because the immunoSEQ output held only junctional sequences and lacked quality scores, the filtering could not match the filtering applied to full-length reads. Sequences were annotated with PyIR, a Python wrapper for IgBLAST v1.9, and V/J genes and CDR3 were assigned using IMGT germline references. Reads with weak V/J assignments (E-value above 1e-6), missing CDR3, stop codons, out-of-frame junctions, or ambiguous translated residues were removed. V3J clonotypes were defined by identical inferred V gene, J gene, and CDR3 amino acid sequence. Percentage overlap between repertoires was computed as shared unique clonotypes divided by the size of the smaller repertoire. Three approaches were used to assess repertoire richness: RTK rarefaction, the Chao1 estimator, and Recon v2.1 estimates of unobserved clonotypes. Generation probabilities were computed with OLGA for all TCRbeta clonotypes obtained by the gDNA method from a few donors. The table was pulled from immuneACCESS by TCRdb, which kept in-frame rearrangements only. Such tables lose some clones; where checked, under half of the loss comes from unresolved V genes, and the rest has no known cause. V, J and clone size were drawn from that table, and D and trimming were deduced from the DNA. Across this sample there are some 650,000 clones, with roughly 97% seen only once. 0.057% of the sample is in the top ten clones.

The donors were healthy, HIV-negative adults who had no recently reported acute infections or vaccinations. Every donor was a Caucasian adult residing in Nashville, Tennessee, USA. CD4+ T cells were enriched by magnetic negative selection, after which naive cells were positively selected on CD45RA and the negative fraction was taken as the memory subset. Blood was collected by leukapheresis, and PBMCs were isolated by Ficoll-Histopaque density gradient centrifugation and then cryopreserved in liquid nitrogen vapor phase. Analytical flow cytometry was used to check the purity and quantity of each magnetically sorted T cell population. From each sorted fraction, genomic DNA was isolated and quantified by UV absorbance on a Nanodrop 2000c. General findings and caveats noted by the study authors: Compared with non-shared clonotypes, the clonotypes found in all four sorted-subset donors had higher generation probabilities. Because the study included a small number of donors, the genetic and exposure-history diversity represented was limited. Rarefaction of sorted-subset datasets indicated incomplete sequencing despite the large sequencing depth. Sampling was restricted to blood, and TCR repertoires in tissues likely differ from the TCR repertoires found in blood. Larger estimated clonotype richness was generally found for naive subsets than for memory subsets. Across a few donors, approximately 4.9% of naive CD4, approximately 3.6% of naive CD8, roughly 2.3% of memory CD4, and approximately 0.42% of memory CD8 clonotypes were shared. Based on pairwise subsampling, the degree of clonotype sharing among donors was expected to be affected by sequencing depth.

The chain couples TRBV6-5 to TRBJ2-5; TRBD1 is a weak D gene call, 5 bases matching. Specimen: naive CD4+ T cells sorted from blood. This specimen's cell subset or site label, per the study, means: CD45RA+ positively selected. The TCR comes from a woman in her 30s in good health. Here the CDR3 is given as CASSDNPGLETQYF. The DNA sequence is TGTGCCAGCAGTGATAACCCAGGGCTGGAGACCCAGTACTTC.